The T cell receptor (beta chain) described here comes from a study of tumor-infiltrating lymphocytes in oesophageal squamous cell carcinoma. Germline V gene sequence: CDR1 MNHEY, CDR2 SVGEGT. The CDR3 length is 15 residues. MiXCR was run by TCRdb on the PCR reads, yielding one entry per CDR3 protein. Of more than 15,000 distinct CDR3 sequences listed, 45% to 50% are singletons. This clonotype was seen many times. A read error may account for a junction end that differs from germline. V and J are TRBV6-2 or TRBV6-3 and TRBJ2-2; 8 bases fit TRBD2. The TCR originated in a male donor with esophageal squamous cell carcinoma. Specimen: esophageal tumor tissue. CDR3 sequence reads: CASSYGREGTRELFF. The CDR3 DNA reads TGTGCCAGCAGTTACGGACGGGAGGGCACCCGGGAGCTGTTTTTT.